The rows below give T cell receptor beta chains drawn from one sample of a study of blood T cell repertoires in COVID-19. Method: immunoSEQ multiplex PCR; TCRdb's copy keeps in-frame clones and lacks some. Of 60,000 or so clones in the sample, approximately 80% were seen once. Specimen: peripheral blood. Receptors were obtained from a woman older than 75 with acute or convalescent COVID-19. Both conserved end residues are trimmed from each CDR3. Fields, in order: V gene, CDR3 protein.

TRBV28,ASSLGLAGGAGELF
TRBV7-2,ASSPDRVLAF
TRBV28,ASSPNYGYT
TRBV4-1,ASSQELAAANTGELF
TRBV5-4,ASSLGQGEQPQH
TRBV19,ATKDSFKYEQY
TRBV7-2,ASSYDGGETQY
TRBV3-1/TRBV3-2,ASSQARGEQY
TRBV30,AWRISAGTDLIPYGYT
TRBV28,ASSFNFRDSYYEQY
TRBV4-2,ASSQDGGLSYNEQF
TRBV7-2,ASSLGFGVQF
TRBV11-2,ASSLGLEIGWNQPQH
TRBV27,ASSLAGKFYGYT
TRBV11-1,ASSLLTGAPYEQY
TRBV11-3,ASSLDRRTAAYEQY
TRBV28,ASSFPTGTGGPEAF
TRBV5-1,ASSLVVQGTGELF
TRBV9,ASSVRLAGLNEQF
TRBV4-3,ASSQVRGFEQY
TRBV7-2,ASSLVGGRDEQF
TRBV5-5,ASSLGVTGSYNEQF
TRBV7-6,ASSLGFSGRGSQETQY
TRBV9,ASSERQEPGGYT
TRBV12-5,ASGQRPLLSEGGIEQF
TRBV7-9,ASSPIATGVGETQY
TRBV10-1,ASSEFTLAGGRDTQY
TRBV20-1,SASLPSGKNTEAF
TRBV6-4,ASSQTSLGTGELF
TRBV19,ASSISLRSDTQY
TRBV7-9,ASSLGGGRGNQPQH
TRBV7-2,ASSTRTGAHSNYGYT
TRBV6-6,ASSPWAGAISGNTIY
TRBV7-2,ASSPRGGRNNSPLH
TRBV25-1,ASRNTGAEEKLF
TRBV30,AWGTDNYGYT
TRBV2,ASRYENNEQF
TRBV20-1,SASDRYQGQPQH
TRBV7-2,ASRHGQGVPNEQY
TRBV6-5,ASSYPAYEQY